This T cell receptor (beta chain) was captured by sequencing in a study of cytomegalovirus exposure and HLA in healthy donors (TCRdb year 2017). Looking at the study overall: In an earlier analysis of around 540 of the donors, about 260 Gb of sequence data and 95 million to 130 million unique TCR beta sequences from approximately 180 million T cells were reported. A later genetic analysis used genome-wide SNP genotypes for about three fifths of the 666 donors, treating that subset as a discovery cohort. Roughly 5 DR-DQ haplotypes were treated as single units for association and clustering because of strong linkage in the cohort. All discovery cohort repertoires had been generated using a single sequencing platform. Across under 500 genotyped donors of the cohort, an average of roughly 250,000 unique TCR beta nucleotide sequences per donor were sequenced, and roughly a sixth of those sequences were non-productive. The study combined high-throughput TCR immunosequencing, statistical association of individual TCRs with disease status, and machine learning to predict cytomegalovirus infection status. HLA typing covered class I and class II loci at four-digit resolution. In an earlier analysis of 500 to 650 of the donors, high-throughput TCR beta sequencing was used to judge whether each TCR beta V gene segment behaved as functional or pseudogenic. Besides the first cohort of around 670 subjects, a separate validation cohort made up of around 120 different subjects was used. The T cell repertoires of around 670 subjects were profiled by immunosequencing and related to cytomegalovirus serostatus. Alongside the repertoire data, information on donor age, sex, ethnicity and CMV serostatus was compiled. In a later analysis, previously published TCR beta repertoires from 550 to 700 donors were re-analyzed and high-resolution HLA genotyping was added so that TCR occurrence patterns could be studied. The study aimed to test whether signatures of past pathogen exposure could be identified by cataloging public T cell receptors. Rather than drawing on any new phenotypic data, the later analysis identified candidate immune exposures from TCR beta sequences and the way those sequences occurred across donors. Typing coverage varied by locus: 629-630 donors for A, B, C, DRB1 and DQB1; roughly 520 for DQA1; approximately 610 for DPA1; roughly 450 for DPB1. Of the roughly 390 genotyped donors, 65% to 90% were placed in the genetic ancestry cluster associated with self-reported Caucasian donors. Around 320 gigabases of sequencing data and some 85 million unique TCR sequences were included in an early release covering about 600 HLA-typed donors. The full study reports these points: A total of roughly 160 TCR beta chains were listed by the study as associated with cytomegalovirus. A later analysis found that most CMV-associated TCR beta chains appeared HLA-restricted, with HLA associations seemingly driven largely by CMV exposure. In a later genetic analysis, fewer N-insertions in productive TCRs were reported among donors in an Asian-associated ancestry cluster than the approximately 710-donor mean. The classifier was reported to diagnose cytomegalovirus status with high specificity and sensitivity in both the original and validation cohorts. This cohort had only TCR beta chains sequenced, and the lack of alpha or paired-chain data limited which features could be detected. The presence/absence analyses assumed that sequencing depth was roughly uniform across donors, and that assumption may not be true. In a later analysis, the rate of TCR association differed among HLA loci, with DRB1 alleles having the most associated TCRs and HLA-C alleles having the fewest. Because the 87-base-pair reads could not distinguish some IMGT-functional V segments, including TRBV6-2 and TRBV6-3, those segments were excluded. The authors suggested that the approach could potentially be generalized to other disease states and immunological phenotypes. Correlated functional status among segregating V segments might reflect linkage disequilibrium, but an unknown experimental factor could not be ruled out. Most TCR sequences were seen in very few donors, while some public TCRs were found in many individuals. HLA typing was unavailable for some donors at each locus, so association tests used only the typed subset. For the cohort, immune exposure information was limited to CMV serostatus. In a later analysis, HLA-associated TCR beta chains were found to be more clonally expanded and to have lower generation probabilities than equally common non-associated chains. An earlier analysis of several hundred of the donors showed that most TCR beta V segments appeared in productive rearrangements either about 87% or about 30% of the time, which broadly matched IMGT annotations. In a later analysis, 16,951 TCR beta sequences were associated with specific HLA alleles at a false discovery rate of 0.05. V-gene and J-gene trimming of TCR beta chains was associated with a missense DCLRE1C variant in a later genetic analysis, and the association was replicated in an independent cohort. A further reported finding was that TCR beta sequences accurately predicted the HLA-A and HLA-B alleles for most subjects in the first cohort. A cluster of highly shared sequence variants was judged likely to represent a technical artifact of the sequencing pipeline. In vitro tests confirmed that a few of the cytomegalovirus-associated TCR beta chains recognize cytomegalovirus antigens. Assigning TCR associations to individual alleles was difficult when HLA alleles, especially DR and DQ, strongly co-occurred. In a later analysis, several top co-occurrence clusters were reported to appear linked to parvovirus B19, influenza, CMV and Epstein-Barr virus. Because counts were too low, under 20 rarely observed V segments, including chromosome 9 orphons, were left out of the earlier analysis of about 620 of the donors.

Library construction relied on the immunoSEQ multiplex PCR assay. The multiplex PCR relied on a mix of 60 forward primers for TCR Vbeta segments and 13 reverse primers for TCR Jbeta segments. The CDR3 region of rearranged TCR beta genes was amplified from genomic DNA by a multiplex PCR assay. Amplified TCR beta libraries were sequenced as 87-base-pair reads on the Illumina HiSeq System. Per the source publication's procedure: A later analysis counted about 80 million unique TCR beta chains across the 500 to 850 repertoires, and some 11 million of these chains were shared by at least two donors. Raw reads were error-corrected and collapsed into unique sequences with a nearest-neighbor algorithm that merged closely related sequences to remove PCR and sequencing errors. CDR3 sequences were aligned to IMGT reference sequences to assign V, D and J gene segments. For a sequence to be retained, a match of at least six nucleotides was required to both a V gene segment and a J gene segment. Rearrangements were classified as productive when the CDR3 lacked stop codons and remained in frame with V and J, and all other rearrangements were classified as non-productive. CDR3 was defined by IMGT convention, running from the second conserved V-encoded cysteine to the conserved J-encoded phenylalanine. In an earlier analysis of 587 of the donors, sequences lacking an unambiguous match to a single V gene segment were excluded. An earlier analysis of about 600 of the donors called V segments functional above 56.7% productive rearrangements and segregating when the between-donor standard deviation exceeded 5%. A statistical classification framework was developed to diagnose cytomegalovirus status using the catalog of TCR beta chain sequences. V and J gene assignment, in a later analysis, came from comparing TCR nucleotide sequences with IMGT/GENE-DB human TR gene sequences. In a later analysis, CDR3 sequences and most-parsimonious VDJ recombination scenarios were assigned using the TCRdist pipeline. In a later analysis, every TCR beta chain was defined by the combination of its CDR3 amino acid sequence and its V-gene family, and reads without a unique V-gene family were dropped. To address suspected cross-contamination and a sequencing artifact, a later analysis removed approximately 590 highly shared, low-generation-probability nucleotide sequences. In a later analysis, a clonal expansion index was calculated for each public chain from normalized within-repertoire ranks of inferred template counts. In a later analysis, generation probabilities were computed using a VDJ recombination model fitted to out-of-frame rearrangements, and the results were checked against IGoR. In a later analysis, hypergeometric tests were used to score TCR-TCR, TCR-HLA and TCR-CMV co-occurrence, with a repertoire-size bias correction applied to TCR pairs. To estimate false discovery rates, a later analysis permuted the HLA or CMV assignments 20 times. In a later analysis, co-occurring TCRs were grouped with DBSCAN, and TCRdist sequence similarity was added when clustering was performed within HLA-allele-positive subsets. Repertoires with fewer than 30,000 or more than 120,000 public chains, plus five repertoires with anomalous nucleotide sharing, were excluded from co-occurrence clustering. This is the immuneACCESS table as TCRdb keeps it, with only in-frame sequences that have V and J called. A part of the clones is gone; compared with another copy, unresolved V genes explain less than half, and the rest is unexplained. For V, J and clone size, that table is used; D and trimming come from the DNA. The table for this sample lists 150,000 to 200,000 clones; roughly 84% of them were counted only once. The ten largest clones capture under 0.4% of the sample.

Turning to this clone: Its antigen target is currently unknown. No clone much larger than this one lies a single base away; base qualities are absent.

Taken from the germline V gene, the CDR1 and CDR2 loops are SQVTM and ANQGSEA. The CDR3 spans 13 residues, from the cysteine through the phenylalanine. Solely the CDR3 DNA is kept, with 39 bases framed from the first base. The cohort was made up of about 670 healthy bone marrow donors. At the time of sampling, all cohort members were nominally healthy, though unrecorded immune exposures were likely present. The donor tested CMV seronegative and was one of the 352 seronegative cohort members. A peripheral blood sample was provided by each donor, and peripheral blood mononuclear cells were used for TCR beta sequencing. The Qiagen DNeasy Blood Extraction Kit was used to extract genomic DNA from the blood cell samples.

This chain is built from TRBV29-1 and TRBJ2-5; the D region possibly corresponds to TRBD2 (6 bases align). The J call may be wrong; the DNA end is better matched by TRBJ2-7. Material for sequencing was PBMCs. This TCR derives from a boy aged 2-15 years in good health and CMV-seronegative. The CDR3 reads as follows: CSARIIKAGEQYF. The nucleotide sequence is TGCAGCGCCCGGATAATTAAAGCGGGCGAGCAGTACTTC.